The 10 T cell receptor beta chains in this list originate from one sample, sequenced in a study of blood T cell repertoires in COVID-19. Sequencing was performed with immunoSEQ multiplex PCR; in TCRdb, only in-frame clones are kept and a portion is missing. The data show some 240,000 clones, around 84% seen once. The specimen sequenced was PBMCs or T cells enriched from blood (not recorded which). These receptors all stem from a woman aged 45-65 years who had been exposed to COVID-19.

V gene TRBV19 combines with J gene TRBJ1-1; D call uncertain. Trimming stripped 3 bases from V and 5 bases from J, with 16 bases between. The CDR3 has 15 amino acids. Germline CDR1 LNHDA, CDR2 SQIVND (reference sequence). This chain's CDR3 is CASSIRSGRGTEAFF. DNA of the CDR3: TGTGCCAGTAGTATTAGGTCGGGCCGGGGAACTGAAGCTTTCTTT. The full variable domain, its missing parts supplied by reference TRBV19 and TRBJ1-1, is DGGITQSPKYLFRKEGQNVTLSCEQNLNHDAMYWYRQDPGQGLRLIYYSQIVNDFQKGDIAEGYSVSREKKESFPLTVTSAQKNPTAFYLCASSIRSGRGTEAFFGQGTRLTVV.

This chain uses TRBV19 with TRBJ2-3, with D possibly TRBD2 on 6 matching bases. This CDR3 is 17 amino acids long. Germline lookup yields CDR1 LNHDA and CDR2 SQIVND (reference sequence). The V end lost 1 base, the J end lost 1 base, and 15 bases lay between the germline ends. The CDR3 DNA reads TGTGCCAGTAGTATAGGGGGTGGCGGGGCCGGCACAGATACGCAGTATTTT. This encodes CASSIGGGGAGTDTQYF. The entire variable domain, with the rest obtained from reference TRBV19 and TRBJ2-3, is as follows: DGGITQSPKYLFRKEGQNVTLSCEQNLNHDAMYWYRQDPGQGLRLIYYSQIVNDFQKGDIAEGYSVSREKKESFPLTVTSAQKNPTAFYLCASSIGGGGAGTDTQYFGPGTRLTVL.

The CDR3: CASSVGDRLSDEKLFF. The CDR3 DNA sequence: TGTGCCAGCAGCGTAGGGGACAGACTATCCGATGAAAAACTGTTTTTT. The chain combines TRBV9 with TRBJ1-4; 7 positions match TRBD1. The CDR3 consists of 16 residues. The germline CDR1 and CDR2 sequences are SGDLS and YYNGEE. Trimming cost V 0 bases and J 6 bases; bases outside gene matches: 8.

V is TRBV12-3 or TRBV12-4 and J is TRBJ2-7; the match to TRBD2 covers 7 bases. Trimming cost V 1 base and J 7 bases; bases outside gene matches: 4. The CDR3 has 13 amino acids. The CDR3 nucleotides read TGTGCCAGCAGTTTAGTGCCCGGGGGGGAGCAGTACTTC. Its protein product is CASSLVPGGEQYF.

This sequence joins TRBV9 and TRBJ2-1; D is possibly TRBD1 (6 bases). Trimming removed 3 bases from V and 0 bases from J, with 10 bases in between. CDR3 length equals 15 residues. CDR1 is SGDLS, CDR2 YYNGEE, per germline. This CDR3 is CASSARGGSYNEQFF. DNA of the CDR3: TGTGCCAGCAGCGCCCGAGGGGGCTCCTACAATGAGCAGTTCTTC.

The sample holds a few counts of this clone. The J gene is TRBJ1-5, the V gene TRBV29-1; possibly TRBD1 for D (5 bases). CDR3 length: 13 residues. Per the germline V gene, CDR1 is SQVTM and CDR2 is ANQGSEA. The V and J ends lost 5 bases and 6 bases respectively, with 14 bases between them. CDR3 sequence reads: CSVLIGEAQPQHF. CDR3 DNA sequence: TGCAGCGTTTTAATAGGGGAGGCTCAGCCCCAGCATTTT.

This clone was counted once. The rearrangement joins TRBV19 to TRBJ1-6; 7 bases line up with TRBD1. V lost 3 bases and J lost 8; bases outside the gene matches: 10. The CDR3 contains 16 residues. Germline V gene sequence: CDR1 LNHDA, CDR2 SQIVND (reference sequence). This CDR3 is CASSISRRGSYSPLHF. The DNA of the CDR3 is TGTGCCAGTAGTATTTCGCGCAGGGGGAGTTATTCACCCCTCCACTTT.

The count of this clone is one. The gene calls are TRBV6-5 and TRBJ1-6; D uncertain. In germline, CDR1 is MNHEY, CDR2 SVGAGI. CDR3 length: 16 residues. Trimming stripped 0 bases from V and 5 bases from J, with 11 bases between. This CDR3 reads CASSYSSGENNSPLHF. The CDR3 DNA is TGTGCCAGCAGTTACTCGTCCGGAGAAAATAATTCACCCCTCCACTTT.

The rearrangement links TRBV21-1 to TRBJ2-7; whether TRBD2, the table's D call, matches the DNA was not checked. TRBV21-1 corresponds to a pseudogene. The CDR3 sequence is 17 residues long. CDR3 in DNA: TGTGCCAGCAGCACTCGCTCTCTAGCGGGGCCTCCCCGAGAGCAGTACTTC. Protein: CASSTRSLAGPPREQYF.

The chain has TRBV3-1 (or the pseudogene TRBV3-2) and TRBJ2-3, with D possibly matching TRBD2 (6 bases). CDR3 length: 16 amino acids. V lost 2 bases to trimming and J lost 6 bases, with 18 bases between them. Germline assignment: CDR1 LGHDT and CDR2 YNNKEL (reference sequence). CDR3 DNA sequence: TGTGCCAGCAGCCAAAGGCGGGGCCCTTCGTTGGATACGCAGTATTTT. It codes for CASSQRRGPSLDTQYF.